Listed below are T cell receptor beta chains from one sample, sequenced in a study of shared clonotypes between healthy human individuals. The protocol was immunoSEQ multiplex PCR, while the TCRdb copy is restricted to in-frame clones and leaves out a portion. The sample contains more than 1 million clones, more than 75% of which appear only once. The sequenced sample consisted of memory CD4+ T cells from PBMCs. These receptors were collected from a man between 18 and 29 years old in good health. Some clones in this sample may be carry-over from other donors' samples. CDR3s include the opening cysteine and the closing phenylalanine or tryptophan. Each record gives: D gene, V gene, clone size, J gene, CDR3 DNA, CDR3 protein. A D gene is named only where the DNA matches it firmly. A clone size is listed for some rows: how often the clone was seen (once, few, many), or a class if it is expanded.

D: -; V: TRBV18; size: -; J: TRBJ2-3; DNA: TGTGCCAGCTCACCACTAGTGACAGGGACTAGCACAGATACGCAGTATTTT; CDR3: CASSPLVTGTSTDTQYF
D: -; V: TRBV18; size: many; J: TRBJ2-2; DNA: TGTGCCAGCTCACAGCAAGGGGACACCGGGGAGCTGTTTTTT; CDR3: CASSQQGDTGELFF
D: TRBD1; V: TRBV29-1; size: -; J: TRBJ1-2; DNA: TGCAGCGTTTTGGGACAGCTCTATGGCTACACCTTC; CDR3: CSVLGQLYGYTF
D: -; V: TRBV19; size: -; J: TRBJ2-7; DNA: TGTGCCAGTAGTTTGGACCGGGGCCGCAGCTCCTACGAGCAGTACTTC; CDR3: CASSLDRGRSSYEQYF
D: TRBD2; V: TRBV7-3; size: -; J: TRBJ2-1; DNA: TGTGCCAGCAGCGCAGGACTAGCGGTCTACAATGAGCAGTTCTTC; CDR3: CASSAGLAVYNEQFF
D: -; V: TRBV19; size: once; J: TRBJ1-5; DNA: TGTGCCAGTAGTAACTTCCACTACAGGGTTGGGAGCAATCAGCCCCAGCATTTT; CDR3: CASSNFHYRVGSNQPQHF
D: -; V: TRBV5-6; size: few; J: TRBJ1-2; DNA: TGTGCCAGCAGCTTTGAGGCCGCAAGAATAGGAGGCTACACCTTC; CDR3: CASSFEAARIGGYTF
D: TRBD1; V: TRBV28; size: -; J: TRBJ2-1; DNA: TGTGCCAGCAGTCCCCCCGGGACAGTCTCTGACAATGAGCAGTTCTTC; CDR3: CASSPPGTVSDNEQFF
D: -; V: TRBV10-3; size: -; J: TRBJ2-3; DNA: TGTGCCATCAGTGAGTCGACCAGCACAGATACGCAGTATTTT; CDR3: CAISESTSTDTQYF
D: -; V: TRBV6-1; size: -; J: TRBJ1-1; DNA: TGTGCCAGCAGTGAAGCTCTCATCCTCGCTTTCTTT; CDR3: CASSEALILAFF
D: -; V: TRBV7-9; size: -; J: TRBJ2-5; DNA: TGTGCCAGCAACCTAGGGCAGAAAGAGACCCAGTACTTC; CDR3: CASNLGQKETQYF
D: -; V: TRBV4-1; size: -; J: TRBJ2-7; DNA: TGCGCCAGCAGCCAAGATCAGCGAAGGTCCTACGAGCAGTACTTC; CDR3: CASSQDQRRSYEQYF
D: -; V: TRBV2; size: -; J: TRBJ1-2; DNA: TGTGCCAGCAGTGAAGGAGTTCGGGGGTACCGCTCTGGCTACACCTTC; CDR3: CASSEGVRGYRSGYTF
D: TRBD1; V: TRBV7-9; size: -; J: TRBJ1-2; DNA: TGTGCCAGCAGCTTAGTCGGCCAGGGGGACTATGGCTACACCTTC; CDR3: CASSLVGQGDYGYTF
D: -; V: TRBV11-2; size: -; J: TRBJ2-1; DNA: TGTGCCAGCAGCTTAGTCAGGGGCTCTTACAATGAGCAGTTCTTC; CDR3: CASSLVRGSYNEQFF
D: -; V: TRBV6-6; size: -; J: TRBJ1-2; DNA: TGTGCCAGCAGCCGAACGAGGGACTATGGCTACACCTTC; CDR3: CASSRTRDYGYTF
D: TRBD1; V: TRBV5-1; size: -; J: TRBJ1-2; DNA: TGCGCCAGCAGCTCGAAGGGACAGGGCACGACCGCCTATGGCTACACCTTC; CDR3: CASSSKGQGTTAYGYTF
D: TRBD2; V: TRBV25-1; size: -; J: TRBJ2-3; DNA: TGTGCCAGCAGTGTACTAGCGGGAGGCCGGGTAGATACGCAGTATTTT; CDR3: CASSVLAGGRVDTQYF
D: -; V: TRBV6-4; size: -; J: TRBJ2-5; DNA: TGTGCCAGCAGTACTGTGGTCCCGGGAGAGACCCAGTACTTC; CDR3: CASSTVVPGETQYF
D: -; V: TRBV5-6; size: -; J: TRBJ1-1; DNA: TGTGCCAGCAGTCTTCTGGGATGGGGTGCCGGGGGCACTGAAGCTTTCTTT; CDR3: CASSLLGWGAGGTEAFF
D: -; V: TRBV29-1; size: -; J: TRBJ2-3; DNA: TGCAGCGTCCGACAGCCTAGCACAGATACGCAGTATTTT; CDR3: CSVRQPSTDTQYF
D: -; V: TRBV4-1; size: many; J: TRBJ1-5; DNA: TGCGCCAGCAGCCAAGGAGGTCAGCCCCAGCATTTT; CDR3: CASSQGGQPQHF
D: -; V: TRBV30; size: few; J: TRBJ1-2; DNA: TGTGCCTGGAGTATACAGTATGGCTACACCTTC; CDR3: CAWSIQYGYTF
D: -; V: TRBV29-1; size: few; J: TRBJ1-5; DNA: TGCAGCGTTGGGCGCCCTGGTGAGCCCCAGCATTTT; CDR3: CSVGRPGEPQHF
D: TRBD1; V: TRBV5-4; size: -; J: TRBJ2-6; DNA: TGTGCCAGCAGCTTATCCGGGACAGGCGTCTCTGGGGCCAACGTCCTGACTTTC; CDR3: CASSLSGTGVSGANVLTF
D: -; V: TRBV5-1; size: -; J: TRBJ2-1; DNA: TGCGCCAGCAGCTTGGAGGGCAGGGACCTCTACAATGAGCAGTTCTTC; CDR3: CASSLEGRDLYNEQFF
D: -; V: TRBV5-4; size: -; J: TRBJ2-7; DNA: TGTGCCAGCAGCTTAAGTCAGGGGTACTACGAGCAGTACTTC; CDR3: CASSLSQGYYEQYF
D: TRBD2; V: TRBV5-1; size: few; J: TRBJ2-1; DNA: TGCGCCAGCAGCTTGACTAGCGGGAGTATCAATGAGCAGTTCTTC; CDR3: CASSLTSGSINEQFF
D: -; V: TRBV5-8; size: -; J: TRBJ2-7; DNA: TGTGCCAGCAGCCCGGGAATTTACGAGCAGTACTTC; CDR3: CASSPGIYEQYF
D: TRBD1; V: TRBV5-1; size: -; J: TRBJ1-1; DNA: TGCGCCAGCAGCCAAGGGACAGGAAGCATGAACACTGAAGCTTTCTTT; CDR3: CASSQGTGSMNTEAFF
D: -; V: TRBV11-2; size: -; J: TRBJ1-1; DNA: TGTGCCAGCAGCTCCCAGAGGAGTGTTACTTTCTTT; CDR3: CASSSQRSVTFF
D: -; V: TRBV14; size: -; J: TRBJ2-7; DNA: TGTGCCAGCAGCCAGGGGACTGACGCCTCCTACGAGCAGTACTTC; CDR3: CASSQGTDASYEQYF
D: TRBD2; V: TRBV7-2; size: once; J: TRBJ2-1; DNA: TGTGCCAGCAGCTTACGGGGGGGCGCGGCCTACAATGAGCAGTTCTTC; CDR3: CASSLRGGAAYNEQFF
D: -; V: TRBV7-2; size: once; J: TRBJ1-1; DNA: TGTGCCAGCCAGAGAGAGTTCGGCCGGGAGAACACTGAAGCTTTCTTT; CDR3: CASQREFGRENTEAFF
D: TRBD1; V: TRBV7-8; size: once; J: TRBJ1-2; DNA: TGTGCCAGCAGCTTACCCGGGACAGGGAATGGCTACACCTTC; CDR3: CASSLPGTGNGYTF
D: TRBD1; V: TRBV4-1; size: once; J: TRBJ1-4; DNA: TGCGCCAGCAGCCAAGGGGACAGGCGTACAACTAATGAAAAACTGTTTTTT; CDR3: CASSQGDRRTTNEKLFF
D: -; V: TRBV7-9; size: -; J: TRBJ2-1; DNA: TGTGCCAGCAGCTATCGGGACGGCTACAATGAGCAGTTCTTC; CDR3: CASSYRDGYNEQFF
D: -; V: TRBV14; size: -; J: TRBJ2-7; DNA: TGTGCCAGCAGCCTGCGAATAGGGGCTGAAGGCTACGAGCAGTACTTC; CDR3: CASSLRIGAEGYEQYF
D: -; V: TRBV18; size: -; J: TRBJ2-5; DNA: TGTGCCAGCTCACCACCGTCAAAAAAAGAGACCCAGTACTTC; CDR3: CASSPPSKKETQYF
D: -; V: TRBV7-9; size: -; J: TRBJ2-3; DNA: TGTGCCAGCAGGTTATCTGGAGCGCAGCTCACAGATACGCAGTATTTT; CDR3: CASRLSGAQLTDTQYF
D: -; V: TRBV30; size: -; J: TRBJ2-7; DNA: TGTGCCTGGAAGGGGAGCTCCTACGAGCAGTACTTC; CDR3: CAWKGSSYEQYF
D: -; V: TRBV19; size: -; J: TRBJ2-1; DNA: TGTGCCAGTAGTAAGGGGGGGATGTTAGTCAATGAGCAGTTCTTC; CDR3: CASSKGGMLVNEQFF
D: -; V: TRBV7-6; size: -; J: TRBJ1-4; DNA: TGTGCCAGCAGCCGGTGGGGTGAAAAACTGTTTTTT; CDR3: CASSRWGEKLFF
D: -; V: TRBV28; size: -; J: TRBJ2-2; DNA: TGTGCCAGCAGTCCCTGGAGACTCCTAAACACCGGGGAGCTGTTTTTT; CDR3: CASSPWRLLNTGELFF
D: TRBD1; V: TRBV27; size: -; J: TRBJ1-1; DNA: TGTGCCAGCAGTTACTCCAGGGGGCGCGATACTGAAGCTTTCTTT; CDR3: CASSYSRGRDTEAFF
D: TRBD1; V: TRBV7-6; size: few; J: TRBJ1-3; DNA: TGTGCCAGCAGTACAGGGGGCTCTGGAAACACCATATATTTT; CDR3: CASSTGGSGNTIYF
D: -; V: TRBV20-1; size: -; J: TRBJ2-7; DNA: TGCAGTGCTTACAGGGACGAGCAGTACTTC; CDR3: CSAYRDEQYF
D: -; V: TRBV14; size: -; J: TRBJ2-7; DNA: TGTGCCAGCAGCCAACTCCCAACGTCCTACGAGCAGTACTTC; CDR3: CASSQLPTSYEQYF
D: -; V: TRBV2; size: -; J: TRBJ1-4; DNA: TGTGCCAGCAGCGCCTGGGAAAAACTGTTTTTT; CDR3: CASSAWEKLFF
D: TRBD1; V: TRBV12-5; size: few; J: TRBJ1-3; DNA: TGTGCTAGTGCCCTTGGGCCGGGGACAGGAGGAAACACCATATATTTT; CDR3: CASALGPGTGGNTIYF
D: -; V: TRBV5-1; size: -; J: TRBJ2-3; DNA: TGCGCCAGCAGCCCAGGGTCAGGGGAAGTAGGCACAGATACGCAGTATTTT; CDR3: CASSPGSGEVGTDTQYF
D: -; V: TRBV28; size: -; J: TRBJ1-1; DNA: -; CDR3: CASSFGPGQSEAFF
D: -; V: TRBV30; size: many; J: TRBJ1-1; DNA: TGTGCCTGGATGCCCAAGGGTCTGAACACTGAAGCTTTCTTT; CDR3: CAWMPKGLNTEAFF
D: -; V: TRBV28; size: -; J: TRBJ1-2; DNA: TGTGCCAGCAGCCTATCAGGGAGGAACTATGGCTACACCTTC; CDR3: CASSLSGRNYGYTF
D: -; V: TRBV28; size: few; J: TRBJ2-5; DNA: TGTGCCAGCAGCCTTAGCGGACAAGAGACCCAGTACTTC; CDR3: CASSLSGQETQYF
D: TRBD1; V: TRBV5-1; size: -; J: TRBJ2-3; DNA: TGCGCCAGCAGCTTGGGATGGTTGACAGGGGGAAAAGATACGCAGTATTTT; CDR3: CASSLGWLTGGKDTQYF
D: -; V: TRBV6-1; size: -; J: TRBJ2-7; DNA: TGTGCCAGCAGTTTTAACCGGGACCCCTCCTACGAGCAGTACTTC; CDR3: CASSFNRDPSYEQYF
D: -; V: TRBV28; size: -; J: TRBJ1-3; DNA: TGTGCCAGCAGTTCCCGGGACGGAATAAACACCATATATTTT; CDR3: CASSSRDGINTIYF
D: -; V: TRBV5-1; size: -; J: TRBJ1-2; DNA: TGCGCCAGCAGCCGGCCCGAGAATACAGGGCACTATGGCTACACCTTC; CDR3: CASSRPENTGHYGYTF